Presented here are 25 T cell receptor beta chains from one specimen sequenced in a study of a mutant IDH1 vaccine in newly diagnosed glioma. Here immunoSEQ multiplex PCR was the method, and the copy in TCRdb shows in-frame clones only, minus some. The sample lists approximately 41,000 clones, around 81% occurring once. Antigens for these TCRs are unknown. Time point of the sample: week 23, last vaccination. It was 300 ug of mutant IDH1 20-mer peptide that made up each vaccine dose, given with topical imiquimod. The material was PBMCs, obtained from a glioma patient whose treatment included an IDH1 peptide vaccine. The receptor set was obtained from a woman aged 40-49 years with glioma. Some clones in this sample may be carry-over from other donors' samples.

This clone was observed a single time. The chain carries TRBV5-8 and TRBJ2-7; D possibly corresponds to TRBD1 (6 bases). The CDR3 contains 14 residues. Germline loops: CDR1 SGHTS, CDR2 YDEGEE. Trimming shortened V by 1 base and J by 7 bases, and 15 bases separated the two germline ends. The DNA for the CDR3 is TGTGCCAGCAGCTTGTTGCAGGGGAAGGGGGAGCAGTACTTC. This codes for CASSLLQGKGEQYF.

This clone was detected only once. This chain joins TRBV12-2 and TRBJ1-5; the table's D call of TRBD1 was not tested on the DNA. TRBV12-2 is a documented pseudogene. The CDR3 sequence is 14 residues long. The chain's CDR3 is CASRLGQEKQPQHF. As DNA, the CDR3 is TGTGCAAGTCGCTTAGGACAGGAAAAACAGCCCCAGCATTTT.

V usage is TRBV4-1 and J usage is TRBJ2-2; D is unclear. This CDR3 contains 14 residues. Trimming took 1 base from V and 3 from J, leaving 6 bases between them. Germline V lookup: CDR1 MGHRA, CDR2 YSYEKL. The CDR3 nucleotides are TGCGCCAGCAGCCAAGGCTATTACACCGGGGAGCTGTTTTTT. Amino acid sequence: CASSQGYYTGELFF.

V usage is TRBV5-1 and J usage is TRBJ2-1; 13 positions agree with TRBD2. V trimming: 2 bases; J trimming: 5 bases; junction bases outside the gene matches: 1. There are 15 residues in the CDR3. Germline V gene sequence: CDR1 SGHRS, CDR2 YFSETQ. For the CDR3, the DNA is TGCGCCAGCAGCTTAGGACTAGCGGGAGACAATGAGCAGTTCTTC. Translating gives CASSLGLAGDNEQFF.

For this clone: The junction does not match germline at one end; this may be a read error. This sequence joins TRBV6-5 and TRBJ1-6; 7 bases map to TRBD1. CDR1 and CDR2 from the germline V gene are MNHEY and SVGAGI. The length of the CDR3 is 14 residues. CDR3 amino acids: CASRPTGEGSPPHF. Written as DNA, the CDR3 is TGTGCCAGCAGACCAACAGGGGAGGGATCACCCCCCCACTTT.

Points on this clone: A read error may account for a junction end that differs from germline. The chain joins TRBV15 to TRBJ2-7; 9 bases are a match to TRBD1. Germline values: CDR1 LNHNV, CDR2 YYDKDF (reference sequence). This CDR3 region has 11 residues. The CDR3 sequence is CATSRDWDRAF. The CDR3 nucleotides read TGTGCCACCAGCAGAGATTGGGACAGGGCCTTC.

This rearrangement joins TRBV4-3 to TRBJ1-1, with D possibly matching TRBD1 (6 bases). Trimming took off 3 bases at V and 1 base at J, with 12 bases between the two ends. Looked up from germline, CDR1 is LGHNA and CDR2 is YSLEER. There are 15 residues in the CDR3. CDR3 bases: TGCGCCAGCAGCCAGTCGAGAGGGGGGAACACTGAAGCTTTCTTT. As protein: CASSQSRGGNTEAFF.

This clone was observed a handful of times. The V call is TRBV5-7, the J call TRBJ1-5; a weak D match, TRBD1 (6 bases). TRBV5-7 is reported as an ORF; its role is uncertain. This CDR3 comprises 14 residues. Trimming took 0 bases from V and 4 from J, leaving 8 bases between them. CDR3 region: CASSLGQVNQPQHF. The CDR3, as DNA: TGTGCCAGCAGCTTGGGACAGGTAAATCAGCCCCAGCATTTT.

The chain has TRBV9 and TRBJ2-3, with D unresolved. The CDR3 length is 17 residues. The V end lost 0 bases, the J end lost 2 bases, and 16 bases lay between the germline ends. Germline values: CDR1 SGDLS, CDR2 YYNGEE. The CDR3 protein is CASSVATKADHTDTQYF. DNA for the CDR3: TGTGCCAGCAGCGTAGCTACCAAGGCGGACCACACAGATACGCAGTATTTT.

CDR3 in DNA: TGTGCCAGCAGCCTAGGACAGGGGGGCTACGAGCAGTACTTC. Translated: CASSLGQGGYEQYF. The rearrangement uses TRBV28 and TRBJ2-7; the match to TRBD1 covers 10 bases. The V segment lost 6 bases and the J segment 3 bases; nucleotides outside the gene matches: 5. This CDR3 is 14 amino acids long. Germline V gene data show CDR1 as MDHEN and CDR2 as SYDVKM.

V usage is TRBV12-5 and J usage is TRBJ2-5, with TRBD1 as a possible D gene (5 bases). Germline CDR1 and CDR2: LGHNT and FRNRAP. The V and J ends lost 7 bases and 3 bases respectively, with 12 bases between them. This CDR3 is 13 amino acids long. CDR3 DNA sequence: TGTGCTAGTGCCCCAAGGGGCAAAGAGACCCAGTACTTC. It yields the protein CASAPRGKETQYF.

The chain combines TRBV11-2 with TRBJ2-7; 9 bases match TRBD2. The J call may be mistaken, given a closer DNA end match to TRBJ2-5. This CDR3 has 16 amino acids. CDR1 is SGHAT and CDR2 is FQNNGV in the germline V gene. In DNA form, the CDR3 reads TGTGCCAGCAGCTTACTTACGACTAGCGGCGTGGAGACCCAGTACTTC. Its translation: CASSLLTTSGVETQYF.

The chain carries TRBV7-2 and TRBJ1-5; no definite D call. Germline V gene sequence: CDR1 SGHTA, CDR2 FQGNSA. The CDR3 has 12 residues. V was cut by 3 bases and J by 6 bases, with 6 bases left in between. The CDR3 region has the DNA TGTGCCAGCAGCTTTGCCGGTCAGCCCCAGCATTTT. Protein: CASSFAGQPQHF.

The count of this clone is one. The rearrangement joins TRBV29-1 to TRBJ2-5, with 10 bases fitting TRBD2. With V trimmed by 4 bases and J by 3 bases, 14 bases remained unmatched. The CDR3 covers 17 residues. The V gene's germline CDR1 is SQVTM and CDR2 ANQGSEA. The CDR3 spells CSVVFVEGLAGEETQYF. The CDR3 region has the DNA TGCAGCGTTGTGTTCGTAGAGGGGCTAGCGGGGGAAGAGACCCAGTACTTC.

The V gene is TRBV14, the J gene TRBJ1-2; 8 bases fit TRBD1. The germline CDR1 and CDR2 sequences are SGHDN and FVKESK. V was pared by 4 bases and J by 5 bases, with 12 bases of the junction left unmatched. This CDR3 is 16 amino acids long. The CDR3 DNA sequence: TGTGCCAGCAGCCCCAGGGGGCGCATTTATGAATATGGCTACACCTTC. It is translated as CASSPRGRIYEYGYTF.

The rearrangement links TRBV7-8 to TRBJ1-1; no definite D call. Germline V CDR1 and CDR2: SGHVS, FQNEAQ. CDR3 size: 13 residues. V lost 3 bases, J lost 3 bases, and 8 bases lay in between. As DNA, the CDR3 is TGTGCCAGCAGCTTCTCCGCGGACACTGAAGCTTTCTTT. It is translated as CASSFSADTEAFF.

In its sample, this clone was seen a few times. This chain joins TRBV4-3 and TRBJ2-6; 8 bases map to TRBD2. J lost 0 bases, V lost 1 base, and 2 bases had no gene match. Germline V lookup: CDR1 LGHNA, CDR2 YSLEER. CDR3 length: 17 amino acids. The DNA for the CDR3 is TGCGCCAGCAGCCAAGGGACTAGCAGCTCTGGGGCCAACGTCCTGACTTTC. Amino acid sequence: CASSQGTSSSGANVLTF.

The J gene is TRBJ2-6, the V gene TRBV6-4; D may be TRBD1 or TRBD2 (5 bases each). Trimming cost V 3 bases and J 2 bases, with 5 bases left between them. This CDR3 is 14 amino acids long. The germline CDR1 and CDR2 sequences are MRHNA and SNTAGT. This chain's CDR3 is CASSEGAGANVLTF. DNA for the CDR3: TGTGCCAGCAGTGAGGGGGCTGGGGCCAACGTCCTGACTTTC.

This chain links TRBV7-3 with TRBJ2-5; the D is unclear. The CDR3 is made up of 15 amino acids. Between the trimmed V and J ends, which lost 5 bases and 2 bases, there was a span of 15 bases. In germline, CDR1 is SGHTA, CDR2 FQGTGA. The CDR3 loop is CASSQSGRSQETQYF. In nucleotides, the CDR3 is TGTGCCAGCAGCCAATCCGGACGGTCTCAAGAGACCCAGTACTTC.

This clone was observed a handful of times. V is TRBV29-1 and J is TRBJ1-1, with TRBD1 matching over 7 bases. The CDR3 has 15 amino acids. The V gene end was trimmed by 5 bases and the J gene end by 10 bases; junction bases not matched to a gene: 19. Germline V gene sequence: CDR1 SQVTM, CDR2 ANQGSEA. The CDR3 coding sequence is TGCAGCGTTAAATCCCGGGACAGCTCCACCGCCCCAGCTTTCTTT. It is translated as CSVKSRDSSTAPAFF. The entire variable domain, with the rest obtained from reference TRBV29-1 and TRBJ1-1, is as follows: SAVISQKPSRDICQRGTSLTIQCQVDSQVTMMFWYRQQPGQSLTLIATANQGSEATYESGFVIDKFPISRPNLTFSTLTVSNMSPEDSSIYLCSVKSRDSSTAPAFFGQGTRLTVV.

V usage is TRBV2 and J usage is TRBJ1-1; 7 bases align to TRBD1. The CDR3 sequence is 12 residues long. Germline trimming cut 4 bases from V and 9 bases from J; bases unmatched to any gene: 5. Germline assignment: CDR1 SNHLY and CDR2 FYNNEI. DNA for the CDR3: TGTGCCAGCAGTGTCGTACAGGGGAAAGCTTTCTTT. As protein: CASSVVQGKAFF.

This chain joins TRBV6-6 and TRBJ2-3; D not certain. V lost 8 bases and J lost 6, with 12 bases in between. The CDR3 consists of 12 residues. Germline-derived CDR1 and CDR2 are MNHNY and SVGAGI (reference sequence). The CDR3 nucleotides read TGTGCCAGCGGGTCCCTACCGGATACGCAGTATTTT. Residues: CASGSLPDTQYF.

The CDR3 spells CASRVGDEQFF. In nucleotides, the CDR3 is TGTGCCAGTAGAGTCGGCGATGAGCAGTTCTTC. This chain links TRBV19 with TRBJ2-1; D remains ambiguous. V shed 6 bases and J shed 8 bases, with 8 bases lying between them. Per the germline V gene, CDR1 is LNHDA and CDR2 is SQIVND (reference sequence). The CDR3 runs 11 residues.

The chain has TRBV15 and TRBJ2-5, with D unresolved. The CDR3 length is 13 residues. Germline CDR1 LNHNV, CDR2 YYDKDF (reference sequence). V was trimmed by 0 bases and J by 4 bases, leaving 6 bases between them. The CDR3: CATSRDRLETQYF. In DNA, the CDR3 is TGTGCCACCAGCAGAGATCGGTTAGAGACCCAGTACTTC.

The chain combines TRBV6-5 with TRBJ1-3, with D perhaps TRBD1 (6 bases). The germline V and J ends were trimmed by 2 bases and 4 bases, with 9 bases remaining between them. The CDR3 is 14 residues long. Per the germline V gene, CDR1 is MNHEY and CDR2 is SVGAGI. CDR3 nucleotide sequence: TGTGCCAGCAGTTACACCACAGGGGGAAACACCATATATTTT. Protein: CASSYTTGGNTIYF.